The T cell receptor (beta chain) described here comes from a study of cytomegalovirus exposure and HLA in healthy donors. Overall study findings and caveats: In vitro work confirmed that a few CMV-associated chains recognize CMV antigens. Later analysis placed DRB1 highest and HLA-C lowest in TCR association rates, which differed by HLA locus. Among CMV-associated TCR beta chains, most appeared HLA-restricted in a later analysis. In an earlier analysis, most TCR beta V segments were productive about 87% or about 30% of the time.

PCR employed 60 Vbeta and 13 Jbeta primers. Clones were read by immunoSEQ multiplex PCR, and TCRdb kept only the in-frame ones, dropping some. The sample holds tens of thousands of clones; more than 50% are singletons and the top ten take less than 7%. By sample share, this clone is medium-sized. Its antigen is as yet unknown. The TCR was taken from a woman between 35 and 50 years old in good health and CMV-seropositive. The material sequenced was PBMCs.

The CDR3, as DNA: TGTGCCAGCAGTTCCGACGGGACAGACAACGAGCAGTACTTC. This gives the protein CASSSDGTDNEQYF. The V gene is TRBV7-9, the J gene TRBJ2-7; TRBD1 agrees at 7 bases. This CDR3 spans 14 amino acids. The ends lost 6 bases at V and 5 bases at J; junction bases unmatched: 10. Germline V gives CDR1 SEHNR, CDR2 FQNEAQ (reference sequence).